This TCR beta chain was sequenced for a study of blood T cells in healthy people across ages. Study results and limitations: Donor CMV status was unknown, possibly confounding expanded clonotype changes.

Using a J-beta primer mix together with a sample-barcoded 5' primer, a second PCR was run for roughly 6 to 12 cycles. TCRdb analysed the 5' RACE reads with MiXCR anew, one entry per CDR3 protein. The sample comprises about 680,000 distinct CDR3 sequences, 49% of which are singletons, and under 35% rests with the top ten. Isolation recovered at least 6 million PBMCs from every sample. A remark on this clonotype: Antigen unknown.

Germline CDR1 MGHDK, CDR2 SYGVNS. This CDR3 is 14 amino acids long. Trimming took off 6 bases at V and 3 bases at J, with 14 bases between the two ends. The receptor was isolated from a woman aged 55-69 years in good health. J is TRBJ1-2 and V is TRBV25-1, with D possibly being TRBD1 (6 bases). Sequenced: blood. Here the CDR3 reads CASRGGWGHYGYTF. In DNA, the CDR3 is TGTGCCAGCAGGGGTGGTTGGGGGCACTATGGCTACACCTTC.